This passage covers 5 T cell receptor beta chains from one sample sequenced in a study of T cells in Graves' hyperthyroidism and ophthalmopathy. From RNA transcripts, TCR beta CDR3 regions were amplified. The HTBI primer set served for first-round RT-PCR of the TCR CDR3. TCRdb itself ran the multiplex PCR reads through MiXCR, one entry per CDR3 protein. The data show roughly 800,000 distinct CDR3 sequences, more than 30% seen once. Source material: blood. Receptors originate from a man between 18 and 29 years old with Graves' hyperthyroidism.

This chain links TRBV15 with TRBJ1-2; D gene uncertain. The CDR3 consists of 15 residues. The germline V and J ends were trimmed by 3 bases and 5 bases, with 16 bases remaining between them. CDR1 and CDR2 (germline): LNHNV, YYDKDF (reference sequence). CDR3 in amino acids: CATSSGWGMSYGYTF. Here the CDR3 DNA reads TGTGCCACCAGCAGTGGATGGGGTATGAGTTATGGCTACACCTTC.

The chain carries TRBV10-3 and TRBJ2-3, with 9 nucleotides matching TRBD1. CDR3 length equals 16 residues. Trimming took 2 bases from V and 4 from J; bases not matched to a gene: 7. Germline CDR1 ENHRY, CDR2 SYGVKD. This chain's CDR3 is CAISEPPGQGPDTQYF. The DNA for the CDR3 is TGTGCCATCAGTGAGCCACCGGGACAGGGACCAGATACGCAGTATTTT.

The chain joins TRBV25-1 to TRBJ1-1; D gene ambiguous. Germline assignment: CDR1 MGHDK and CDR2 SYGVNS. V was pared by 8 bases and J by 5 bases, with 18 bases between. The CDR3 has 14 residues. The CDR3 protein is CASVAQAMGTEAFF. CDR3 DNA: TGTGCCAGCGTTGCTCAGGCCATGGGGACTGAAGCTTTCTTT. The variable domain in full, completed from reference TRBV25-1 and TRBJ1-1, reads EADIYQTPRYLVIGTGKKITLECSQTMGHDKMYWYQQDPGMELHLIHYSYGVNSTEKGDLSSESTVSRIRTEHFPLTLESARPSHTSQYLCASVAQAMGTEAFFGQGTRLTVV.

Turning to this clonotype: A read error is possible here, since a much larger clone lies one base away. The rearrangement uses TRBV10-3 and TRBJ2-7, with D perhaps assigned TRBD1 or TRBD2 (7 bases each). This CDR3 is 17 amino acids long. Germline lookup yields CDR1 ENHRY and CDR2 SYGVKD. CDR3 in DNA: TGTGCCCTCAGTGATGGGGGGGGACAGCTGAGCTCCTACGAGCAGTACTTC. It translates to CALSDGGGQLSSYEQYF.

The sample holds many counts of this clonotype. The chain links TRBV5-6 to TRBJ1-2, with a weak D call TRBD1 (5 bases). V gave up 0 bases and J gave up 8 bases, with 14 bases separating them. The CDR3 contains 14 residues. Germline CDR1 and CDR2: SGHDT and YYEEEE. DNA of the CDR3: TGTGCCAGCAGCTTGGGCCTCGGGGGGGGAGGCTACACCTTC. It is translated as CASSLGLGGGGYTF.